This record looks at one T cell receptor (beta chain) sequence and its context. Its specific antigen is unknown. There are no base qualities to consult, and no much larger clone falls within one base. TCRbeta CDR3 regions were amplified from genomic DNA by means of the immunoSEQ Assay, a bias-controlled multiplex PCR. The authors processed their data as follows. Nucleated cell counts per sample were estimated from amplification of reference gene primers within the assay. To quantify the absolute abundance of each unique TCRbeta CDR3 rearrangement, sequence reads were collapsed and filtered. Productive Simpson clonality was computed per sample as the square root of Simpson's diversity index over productive rearrangements. Not all clones reach the TCRdb copy of this immuneACCESS table, which keeps in-frame sequences only. Checked studies attribute under half of the gap to unresolved V genes and leave the rest unexplained. V and J calls and clone size are those listed in that table; D and trimming were worked out from the DNA. The sample table lists roughly 250,000 clones, 81% of them with a count of one. The top ten clonotypes cover about 2.9% of the sample.

This sample is part of a study of blood T cell repertoires in COVID-19 (dated by TCRdb to the early 2020s). With respect to the entire study: The collaborator samples originated in the United States, Italy and Spain and spanned the acute and convalescent phases of COVID-19. The samples were drawn from the first 160 participants of the ongoing ImmuneRACE study and from under 1,500 subjects provided by 6 global collaborators. The material from the prospective study consisted of cDNA or gDNA derived from T cells, B-cell-depleted T cells, or PBMCs. Subjects who had been exposed to COVID-19, were actively infected with it, or had recovered from it provided the deeply sampled blood TCRbeta repertoires that made up the dataset. The sample metadata nearly always contained a de-identified subject ID, COVID-19 status, age in years and sex. Where available, HLA class I and class II types were taken from metadata supplied by the sample provider and were not determined by assay-based typing. The repertoires were released in a freely available public database meant as a resource for research on the immune response to SARS-CoV-2. Overall results and qualifications from the work: How much clinical and demographic metadata was included differed by source and by participant, and the metadata was provided uncurated.

CDR1 SQVTM and CDR2 ANQGSEA are derived from the germline V gene. V is reduced by 6 bases and J by 1 base, leaving a spacing of 14 bases between them. The CDR3, cysteine through phenylalanine, is 14 amino acids long. Solely the CDR3 DNA is kept, with 42 bases framed from the first base. Collaborating institutions collected whole blood in K2EDTA tubes following their own protocols. For TCRbeta analysis, collaborators shipped samples in one of three forms: frozen whole blood, isolated PBMCs, or DNA extracted from either of those sample types. The specimen was peripheral blood. The receptor's source is a woman aged 55-70 years with active or convalescent COVID-19. The chain joins TRBV29-1 to TRBJ2-3; the best D guess is TRBD2, with 7 bases matching. DNA sequence: TGCAGCGTAGCCGAGGGGGGGGGCACAGATACGCAGTATTTT. Translated, it gives CSVAEGGGTDTQYF.